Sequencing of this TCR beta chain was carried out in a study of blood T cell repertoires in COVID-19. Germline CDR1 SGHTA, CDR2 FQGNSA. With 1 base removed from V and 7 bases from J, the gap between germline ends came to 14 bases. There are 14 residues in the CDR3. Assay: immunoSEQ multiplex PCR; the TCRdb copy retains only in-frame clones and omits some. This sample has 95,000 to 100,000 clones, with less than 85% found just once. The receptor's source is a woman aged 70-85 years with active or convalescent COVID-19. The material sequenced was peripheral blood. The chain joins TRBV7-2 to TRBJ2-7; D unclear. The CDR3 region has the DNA TGTGCCAGCAGCTTAGATCCAAGCGCTCGAGAGCAGTACTTC. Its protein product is CASSLDPSAREQYF.